The T cell receptor beta chain described here comes from a study of blood T cell repertoires in COVID-19. Study summary: Spain, Italy and the United States supplied samples that represented acute and convalescent COVID-19.

The CDR3 is 20 residues long. V gave up 5 bases and J gave up 6 bases; unmatched junction bases: 16. CDR1 is SGHVS and CDR2 is FQNEAQ in the germline V gene. Only in-frame clones appear in the TCRdb table, and some are missing; sequencing was by immunoSEQ multiplex PCR. The sample records 55,000 to 80,000 clones, approximately 90% being singletons. Sequencing was carried out using peripheral blood. This clonotype was sampled from a human donor in a cohort sampled during active COVID-19. This sequence joins TRBV7-8 and TRBJ2-1; 16 positions agree with TRBD2. CDR3 sequence: CASSPSGTSGRAWFRNEQFF. The CDR3 DNA reads as TGTGCCAGCAGCCCCTCCGGGACTAGCGGGAGGGCCTGGTTTCGCAATGAGCAGTTCTTC.